Listed below are T cell receptor beta chains from one sample, sequenced in a study of glioma-infiltrating T cells after dendritic cell vaccination. The assay was immunoSEQ multiplex PCR, and TCRdb's table has in-frame clones only and misses some. The sample carries more than 95,000 clones, 65% to 85% recorded once. The specimen comprised blood, sampled after dendritic cell vaccination. The receptors were gathered from a human donor with glioblastoma. Both conserved end residues are part of each CDR3. A D gene is named only where the DNA matches it firmly. The size entry is marked missing in some rows and otherwise reads once, few, many or a size class.

v_call,d_call,clone_size,j_call,cdr3_aa,cdr3_nt
TRBV29-1,NA,NA,TRBJ2-7,CSVGGVDEQYF,TGCAGCGTTGGGGGGGTCGACGAGCAGTACTTC
TRBV6-1,TRBD2,NA,TRBJ2-1,CASRTSGNNEQFF,TGTGCCAGCAGGACTAGCGGAAACAATGAGCAGTTCTTC
TRBV5-4,TRBD1,NA,TRBJ2-2,CASSPGTVPGELFF,TGTGCCAGCAGCCCCGGGACAGTTCCCGGGGAGCTGTTTTTT
TRBV6-5,TRBD2,few,TRBJ2-1,CASRFSGRAGGEQFF,TGTGCCAGCAGGTTTAGCGGGAGGGCCGGGGGTGAGCAGTTCTTC
TRBV7-6,TRBD2,NA,TRBJ2-1,CASSPGLAGLLEQFF,TGTGCCAGCAGCCCAGGACTAGCGGGACTGTTAGAGCAGTTCTTC
TRBV6-6,NA,few,TRBJ2-1,CATLSRTQRVNEQFF,TGTGCCACCTTGTCAAGGACTCAACGAGTTAATGAGCAGTTCTTC
TRBV25-1,NA,NA,TRBJ2-5,CASSEGLRNQETQYF,TGTGCCAGCAGTGAGGGGCTGAGGAACCAAGAGACCCAGTACTTC
TRBV4-1,TRBD1,NA,TRBJ2-1,CASSPTGLRYNEQFF,TGCGCCAGCAGCCCGACAGGGCTCCGGTACAATGAGCAGTTCTTC
TRBV6-5,NA,once,TRBJ1-1,CASSRGGGAFF,TGTGCCAGCTCCAGGGGTGGCGGAGCTTTCTTT
TRBV18,NA,once,TRBJ1-2,CASSPDRKGYGYTF,TGTGCCAGCTCACCCGACAGGAAGGGGTATGGCTACACCTTC
TRBV9,TRBD2,NA,TRBJ2-5,CASSVGTSGGETQYF,TGTGCCAGCAGCGTCGGGACTAGCGGGGGAGAGACCCAGTACTTC
TRBV6-6,TRBD1,NA,TRBJ2-1,CASHWDSYNEQFF,TGTGCCAGCCACTGGGACAGCTACAATGAGCAGTTCTTC
TRBV10-3,TRBD2,NA,TRBJ2-2,CAIRSSGEQYGELFF,TGTGCCATCAGGAGCAGCGGGGAACAATACGGGGAGCTGTTTTTT
TRBV4-1,NA,NA,TRBJ1-3,CASSPPRGSGNTIYF,TGCGCCAGCAGCCCCCCCAGGGGCTCTGGAAACACCATATATTTT
TRBV5-1,NA,once,TRBJ1-5,CASSLEAGRQPQHF,TGCGCCAGCAGCTTGGAAGCAGGGCGACAGCCCCAGCATTTT
TRBV6-4,NA,NA,TRBJ2-2,CASSESYNTGELFF,TGTGCCAGCAGTGAATCTTATAACACCGGGGAGCTGTTTTTT
TRBV2,TRBD2,NA,TRBJ2-3,CASSFPETGLAGEVRTQYF,TGTGCCAGCAGTTTTCCAGAAACGGGACTAGCGGGGGAGGTTCGTACGCAGTATTTT
TRBV14,NA,NA,TRBJ1-2,CASSPRTTYGYTF,TGTGCCAGCAGCCCCCGGACAACCTATGGCTACACCTTC
TRBV5-1,TRBD2,few,TRBJ2-3,CASSFPLAGVTDTQYF,TGCGCCAGCAGCTTCCCTCTAGCGGGGGTCACAGATACGCAGTATTTT
TRBV30,NA,NA,TRBJ1-2,CAYRTGYGYTF,TGTGCCTACCGAACCGGTTATGGCTACACCTTC
TRBV28,NA,NA,TRBJ1-2,CASSFLGLDSPYGYTF,TGTGCCAGCAGTTTTCTGGGTCTGGACAGTCCCTATGGCTACACCTTC
TRBV28,NA,NA,TRBJ2-7,CASSRDRKAYEQYF,TGTGCCAGCAGTCGAGACAGGAAAGCCTACGAGCAGTACTTC
TRBV19,NA,once,TRBJ1-1,CASSMGTTRTEAFF,TGTGCCAGTAGTATGGGGACAACTAGGACTGAAGCTTTCTTT
TRBV28,TRBD1,NA,TRBJ1-1,CASRLQGVTEAFF,TGTGCCAGCAGGCTCCAGGGGGTGACTGAAGCTTTCTTT
TRBV5-4,NA,NA,TRBJ2-7,CASSSRLGREYEQYF,TGTGCCAGCAGCTCGCGACTAGGAAGGGAGTACGAGCAGTACTTC
TRBV9,TRBD2,NA,TRBJ2-3,CASSVDVFGGVIDTQYF,TGTGCCAGCAGCGTAGACGTTTTCGGGGGGGTCATAGATACGCAGTATTTT
TRBV18,TRBD2,NA,TRBJ2-7,CASSLGTSVEQYF,TGTGCCAGCTCACTGGGGACTAGCGTCGAGCAGTACTTC
TRBV7-9,NA,NA,TRBJ1-1,CASSFWVQGHTEAFF,TGTGCCAGCAGCTTCTGGGTACAGGGACACACTGAAGCTTTCTTT
TRBV10-2,TRBD2,NA,TRBJ2-7,CASRTSGVYEQYF,TGCGCCAGCAGGACTAGCGGGGTTTACGAGCAGTACTTC
TRBV5-4,TRBD2,NA,TRBJ2-5,CASSPTSGVPKETQYF,TGTGCCAGCAGCCCGACTAGCGGGGTGCCCAAAGAGACCCAGTACTTC
TRBV7-2,NA,few,TRBJ2-3,CASSSSGAKDTQYF,TGTGCCAGCAGCTCCAGTGGGGCAAAAGATACGCAGTATTTT
TRBV7-3,NA,NA,TRBJ1-1,CASTRGQDTEAFF,TGTGCCAGCACAAGGGGCCAGGACACTGAAGCTTTCTTT
TRBV15,TRBD2,NA,TRBJ2-7,CATSRLAGKPYEQYF,TGTGCCACCAGCAGACTAGCGGGGAAGCCCTACGAGCAGTACTTC
TRBV5-1,NA,NA,TRBJ1-4,CASRTPSGAGEKLFF,TGCGCCAGCAGAACCCCGAGCGGGGCGGGTGAAAAACTGTTTTTT
TRBV30,NA,NA,TRBJ1-6,CALPDIGPYNSPLHF,TGTGCCTTACCGGACATCGGGCCCTATAATTCACCCCTCCACTTT
TRBV18,TRBD2,NA,TRBJ2-1,CASSPSLAGGPNEQFF,TGTGCCAGCTCACCATCCCTAGCGGGAGGGCCTAATGAGCAGTTCTTC
TRBV5-1,TRBD1,NA,TRBJ2-7,CASSLGQGLSYEQYF,TGCGCCAGCAGCTTGGGACAGGGCCTTAGCTACGAGCAGTACTTC
TRBV5-1,TRBD2,NA,TRBJ2-4,CASSQSGRGKNIQYF,TGCGCCAGCAGCCAGAGCGGGAGGGGCAAAAACATTCAGTACTTC
TRBV29-1,NA,NA,TRBJ2-5,CSVDEGSETQYF,TGCAGCGTTGATGAGGGTTCAGAGACCCAGTACTTC
TRBV4-2,TRBD1,NA,TRBJ1-4,CASSQTGGTGNEKLFF,TGTGCCAGCAGCCAGACGGGAGGGACAGGGAATGAAAAACTGTTTTTT
TRBV7-2,TRBD1,NA,TRBJ2-1,CASSLDRGDEQFF,TGTGCCAGCAGTCTGGACAGGGGCGATGAGCAGTTCTTC
TRBV6-4,TRBD1,NA,TRBJ1-5,CASSEDRAQPQHF,TGTGCCAGCAGTGAAGACAGGGCTCAGCCCCAGCATTTT
TRBV6-5,NA,few,TRBJ2-7,CASSTGGQPSYEQYF,TGTGCCAGCAGTACCGGCGGCCAACCCTCCTACGAGCAGTACTTC